The 27 T cell receptor beta chains reported below all come from one sample, sequenced in a study of human T cells and chemical hapten exposure. Time point noted: pre-sensitization, week 0. The treatment: therapeutic diphenylcyclopropenone sensitization with weekly scalp DPC. A single record per CDR3 protein comes from TCRdb applying MiXCR to the RACE reads. This sample has some 300,000 distinct CDR3 sequences, with around 5.5% found just once. Sequenced material: whole blood, taken in connection with sensitization to the hapten diphenylcyclopropenone (DPC). The receptors come from a woman aged 18-29 years with alopecia areata. Some clones in this sample may be carry-over from other donors' samples.

This clonotype occurred many times. The chain employs TRBV6-2 or TRBV6-3 and TRBJ2-2; no clear D. V was clipped by 3 bases and J by 1 base, with 6 bases between them. The CDR3 consists of 14 residues. The germline V gene has CDR1 MNHEY and CDR2 SVGEGT. The CDR3 nucleotides read TGTGCCAGCAGTTATAAGGAGAACACCGGGGAGCTGTTTTTT. It yields the protein CASSYKENTGELFF.

This clonotype has more than one count but fewer than ten. The chain links TRBV18 to TRBJ1-4; no reliable D call. V lost 6 bases and J lost 1, with 12 bases in between. Germline V gene lookup returns CDR1 KGHSH and CDR2 LQKENI. This CDR3 comprises 15 residues. CDR3 coding DNA: TGTGCCAGCTCTTCCCTGGCGGGAACTAATGAAAAACTGTTTTTT. Amino acids: CASSSLAGTNEKLFF.

The chain carries TRBV27 and TRBJ1-6, with D perhaps TRBD1 (5 bases). V was clipped by 7 bases and J by 0 bases, with 10 bases between them. CDR1 MNHEY and CDR2 SMNVEV come from the germline V gene (reference sequence). The CDR3 is 15 residues long. For the CDR3, the DNA is TGTGCCAGCACTTCAGACAGCTCCTATAATTCACCCCTCCACTTT. It yields the protein CASTSDSSYNSPLHF.

This clonotype was detected ten times or more. The chain is built from TRBV28 and TRBJ1-1, with TRBD1 matching over 8 bases. The CDR3 sequence is 13 residues long. Germline lookup yields CDR1 MDHEN and CDR2 SYDVKM. The ends lost 6 bases at V and 7 bases at J; junction bases unmatched: 7. Written as DNA, the CDR3 is TGTGCCAGCAGCTCAGGACAGGGAAGTGAAGCTTTCTTT. It encodes CASSSGQGSEAFF.

This clonotype was counted many times. The chain has TRBV9 and TRBJ1-2; 8 bases line up with TRBD1. Trimming at V came to 4 bases and at J to 0 bases, leaving 5 bases not matched to a gene. Germline V gives CDR1 SGDLS, CDR2 YYNGEE. The CDR3 has 15 amino acids. The DNA for the CDR3 is TGTGCCAGCAGCACAAACAGGGGGACTAACTATGGCTACACCTTC. It specifies CASSTNRGTNYGYTF.

V usage is TRBV6-1 and J usage is TRBJ1-5; maybe TRBD1 (5 bases). The germline V gene has CDR1 MNHNS and CDR2 SASEGT. The ends were cut back, 6 bases at V and 9 bases at J, with 18 bases in the middle. The CDR3 loop spans 14 amino acids. The CDR3 sequence is CASRGLLFSGPQHF. The CDR3 nucleotides read TGTGCCAGCAGGGGACTGCTGTTTAGTGGGCCCCAGCATTTT.

V is TRBV2 and J is TRBJ2-5, with TRBD1 identical over 7 bases. The CDR3 spans 13 residues. Unmatched junction bases numbered 3, after V lost 5 bases and J lost 3 bases. CDR1 is SNHLY, CDR2 FYNNEI, per germline. CDR3 bases: TGTGCCAGCAGTTCGCAGGGGGAAGAGACCCAGTACTTC. Its translation is CASSSQGEETQYF.

The sample holds a few counts of this clonotype. This chain uses TRBV12-3 or TRBV12-4 with TRBJ2-3; 7 bases align to TRBD2. The J segment lost 0 bases and the V segment lost 5 bases, leaving 11 bases of the junction unmatched. The CDR3 covers 17 residues. Written as DNA, the CDR3 is TGTGCCAGCAGTGCCAAACTCACTAGCGCCAGCACAGATACGCAGTATTTT. Encoded protein: CASSAKLTSASTDTQYF.

This clonotype was counted many times. The gene calls are TRBV3-1 and TRBJ2-1, with a possible D match to TRBD1 (6 bases). Germline V CDR1 and CDR2: LGHDT, YNNKEL (reference sequence). The CDR3 covers 14 residues. The ends were cut back, 3 bases at V and 3 bases at J, with 9 bases in the middle. The CDR3 is CASSQGAGYNEQFF. The CDR3 DNA sequence: TGTGCCAGCAGCCAGGGGGCTGGCTACAATGAGCAGTTCTTC.

This clonotype has at least ten counts. The chain couples TRBV7-9 to TRBJ1-6; 10 positions agree with TRBD1. Trimming took 6 bases from V and 10 from J; bases not matched to a gene: 6. The CDR3 sequence is 14 residues long. CDR1 and CDR2 (germline): SEHNR, FQNEAQ (reference sequence). The CDR3 reads CASSHRDRGSPLHF. As DNA, the CDR3 is TGTGCCAGCAGTCACCGGGACAGGGGATCACCCCTCCACTTT. The complete variable domain, with remaining parts taken from reference TRBV7-9 and TRBJ1-6, reads DTGVSQNPRHKITKRGQNVTFRCDPISEHNRLYWYRQTLGQGPEFLTYFQNEAQLEKSRLLSDRFSAERPKGSFSTLEIQRTEQGDSAMYLCASSHRDRGSPLHFGNGTRLTVT.

This clonotype has at least ten counts. V and J are TRBV6-2 or TRBV6-3 and TRBJ2-3; perhaps TRBD2 as D (6 bases). Trimming left V 5 bases short and J 6 bases short, with 12 bases between. Germline loops: CDR1 MNHEY, CDR2 SVGEGT. The CDR3 has 13 residues. The CDR3 here is CASSPGGIDTQYF. The CDR3 DNA sequence: TGTGCCAGCAGTCCCGGGGGAATCGATACGCAGTATTTT.

This clonotype was counted between two and nine times. The chain uses TRBV19 and TRBJ1-5; 7 bases map to TRBD1. Germline V gene lookup returns CDR1 LNHDA and CDR2 SQIVND (reference sequence). V dropped 9 bases and J dropped 4; count of bases not matched to a gene: 9. The length of the CDR3 is 14 residues. The CDR3 here is CASTRGAGNQPQHF. In DNA form, the CDR3 reads TGTGCCAGCACCAGGGGGGCGGGGAATCAGCCCCAGCATTTT. Full variable domain (missing parts from reference TRBV19 and TRBJ1-5): DGGITQSPKYLFRKEGQNVTLSCEQNLNHDAMYWYRQDPGQGLRLIYYSQIVNDFQKGDIAEGYSVSREKKESFPLTVTSAQKNPTAFYLCASTRGAGNQPQHFGDGTRLSIL.

This clonotype was recorded at least ten times. J is TRBJ1-4 and V is TRBV5-1; perhaps TRBD1 as D (6 bases). Per germline, CDR1 SGHRS and CDR2 YFSETQ. V was pared by 3 bases and J by 7 bases, with 16 bases between. The CDR3 has 15 amino acids. The CDR3 sequence: CASSSGQLGGEKLFF. CDR3 DNA: TGCGCCAGCAGCTCTGGACAGCTAGGGGGTGAAAAACTGTTTTTT.

This clonotype was detected only a few times. The V call is TRBV4-3, the J call TRBJ1-1; D is ambiguous. Germline V gene lookup returns CDR1 LGHNA and CDR2 YSLEER. V was clipped by 3 bases and J by 0 bases, with 11 bases between them. This CDR3 region has 15 residues. CDR3 loop: CASSHDRDMNTEAFF. The CDR3 nucleotides read TGCGCCAGCAGCCATGATAGGGATATGAACACTGAAGCTTTCTTT.

This clonotype has only a few counts. The V call is TRBV5-5, the J call TRBJ2-3; D is undetermined. CDR1 and CDR2 from the germline V gene are SGHKS and YYEKEE (reference sequence). Between the trimmed V and J ends, which lost 1 base and 2 bases, there was a span of 11 bases. The CDR3 totals 15 residues. CDR3 sequence: CASSLSSTYTDTQYF. In nucleotides, the CDR3 is TGTGCCAGCAGCTTGTCTTCAACCTACACAGATACGCAGTATTTT.

This clonotype was found a few times. The J gene is TRBJ2-7, the V gene TRBV10-3; the D is unclear. This CDR3 has 11 residues. CDR1 ENHRY and CDR2 SYGVKD come from the germline V gene. V was trimmed by 2 bases and J by 5 bases, leaving 4 bases between them. The CDR3 reads CAISETNEQYF. The DNA of the CDR3 is TGTGCCATCAGTGAGACTAACGAGCAGTACTTC.

This clonotype was recorded many times. The chain combines TRBV4-3 with TRBJ2-7; 11 bases are shared with TRBD1. This CDR3 contains 14 residues. Per germline, CDR1 LGHNA and CDR2 YSLEER. Trimming took 4 bases from V and 7 from J; bases not matched to a gene: 6. The CDR3 loop reads CASSPWTGGGEQYF. Here the CDR3 DNA reads TGCGCCAGCAGCCCTTGGACAGGGGGCGGAGAGCAGTACTTC.

This clonotype was seen ten or more times. The rearrangement links TRBV5-1 to TRBJ2-7, with 8 positions matching TRBD1. The CDR3 is 14 amino acids. Germline values: CDR1 SGHRS, CDR2 YFSETQ. V trimming: 3 bases; J trimming: 4 bases; junction bases outside the gene matches: 6. The CDR3 reads CASSWTGMDYEQYF. The CDR3 DNA reads as TGCGCCAGCAGCTGGACAGGGATGGATTACGAGCAGTACTTC.

The chain couples TRBV4-2 to TRBJ1-4; the D gene is possibly TRBD1 (5 bases). V gave up 4 bases and J gave up 6 bases, with 21 bases separating them. The CDR3 is made up of 17 amino acids. In germline, CDR1 is LGHNA, CDR2 YNFKEQ. The CDR3 DNA is TGTGCCAGCAGCCGCCCCCAAAGGGGAGCCCCCGATGAAAAACTGTTTTTT. Translating it yields CASSRPQRGAPDEKLFF.

This clonotype was recorded a few times. The gene calls are TRBV9 and TRBJ1-6; no firm D call. Trimming stripped 3 bases from V and 9 bases from J, with 10 bases between. Germline lookup yields CDR1 SGDLS and CDR2 YYNGEE. The CDR3 consists of 13 residues. CDR3 nucleotides: TGTGCCAGCAGCGCAGCAGGAAGTTCACCCCTCCACTTT. Amino acid sequence: CASSAAGSSPLHF.

This CDR3 reads CATSDLRLDGGSSYNEQFF. CDR3 nucleotides: TGTGCCACCAGTGATTTGCGACTAGATGGGGGTAGCTCCTACAATGAGCAGTTCTTC. V usage is TRBV24-1 and J usage is TRBJ2-1; a weak D match, TRBD2 (6 bases). The CDR3 is made up of 19 amino acids. Trimming left V 0 bases short and J 0 bases short, with 17 bases between. Germline V gives CDR1 KGHDR, CDR2 SFDVKD.

This clonotype was seen a handful of times. This chain connects TRBV12-3 or TRBV12-4 to TRBJ1-4; weak D call: TRBD1 (6 bases). This CDR3 region has 15 residues. The ends were cut back, 6 bases at V and 8 bases at J, with 19 bases in the middle. Written as DNA, the CDR3 is TGTGCCAGCAGACAACTTGGGGGGGCCCGAGAAAAACTGTTTTTT. This codes for CASRQLGGAREKLFF.

This clonotype was observed many times. The rearrangement joins TRBV4-3 to TRBJ2-1; D call uncertain. The CDR3 has 15 amino acids. V was trimmed by 8 bases and J by 0 bases, leaving 14 bases between them. The V gene's germline CDR1 is LGHNA and CDR2 YSLEER. The CDR3 DNA follows: TGCGCCAGCCGCGGTGGCCTAAGCTCCTACAATGAGCAGTTCTTC. Translation: CASRGGLSSYNEQFF.

This clonotype has just a few counts. V and J are TRBV5-1 and TRBJ2-7, with D unclear. The CDR3 is 11 residues long. Deletions cut 3 bases from V and 6 bases from J, with 7 bases between. Per germline, CDR1 SGHRS and CDR2 YFSETQ. In DNA form, the CDR3 reads TGCGCCAGCAGCTCCGAAGGCGAGCAGTACTTC. It specifies CASSSEGEQYF.

This clonotype was picked up many times. This rearrangement joins TRBV12-3 or TRBV12-4 to TRBJ2-2; D ambiguous. The CDR3 sequence is 11 residues long. V dropped 6 bases and J dropped 10 bases, with 9 bases sitting between them. CDR3 coding DNA: TGTGCCAGCAGCCCGAGAGAGGAGCTGTTTTTT. Translation gives CASSPREELFF.

V and J are TRBV7-9 and TRBJ1-1, with D perhaps matching TRBD1 (6 bases). The CDR3 contains 14 residues. The V end was cut by 5 bases, the J end by 7 bases, with 17 bases between. Germline V CDR1 and CDR2: SEHNR, FQNEAQ (reference sequence). Here the CDR3 DNA reads TGTGCCAGCAGCGTACTCACAGGGATCGTTGAAGCTTTCTTT. Its translation is CASSVLTGIVEAFF.

This clonotype was detected many times. The rearrangement uses TRBV4-2 and TRBJ2-7; maybe TRBD2 (5 bases). From germline, CDR1 is LGHNA and CDR2 YNFKEQ. Deletions cut 3 bases from V and 7 bases from J, with 16 bases between. This CDR3 comprises 14 residues. CDR3 bases: TGTGCCAGCAGCCACGAAGCGAGGGTCTCAGAGCAGTACTTC. This gives the protein CASSHEARVSEQYF.